This TCR beta chain was retrieved from a study of blood T cell repertoires in COVID-19. Study processing details: Estimation of nucleated cell counts relied on the amplification of reference gene primers. This table comes from immunoSEQ multiplex PCR, and its TCRdb copy is limited to in-frame clones, with some not included. V and J calls and clone size come straight from that table; D and trimming were deduced from the DNA. The sample has 150,000 or so clones; about four fifths are singletons. J was trimmed by 3 bases and V by 3 bases; bases with no gene match: 7. In germline, CDR1 is MNHNS, CDR2 SASEGT. The CDR3 contains 16 residues.

Sequencing was carried out using peripheral blood. This chain joins TRBV6-1 and TRBJ1-2; 10 bases are a match to TRBD1. The source is a man aged 55 to 69 with active or convalescent COVID-19. The CDR3 spells CASSDGPGTGDYGYTF. The CDR3 DNA is TGTGCCAGCAGTGATGGCCCCGGGACAGGGGACTATGGCTACACCTTC.